This T cell receptor beta chain was obtained from a study of Graves' ophthalmopathy and Graves' hyperthyroidism (dated by TCRdb to 2017 to 2018). Notes on the research overall: Peripheral blood samples were taken at the time of initial diagnosis, before any treatment was given. The 95 to 100 discovery patients were randomly split 7:3 into training and test sets. TCR beta repertoire signatures were used to distinguish Graves' ophthalmopathy from Graves' hyperthyroidism and to predict progression to ophthalmopathy. The independent validation cohort included approximately 19 hyperthyroidism patients plus 17 patients who later progressed from hyperthyroidism to ophthalmopathy. In total, 135 blood samples were TCR-sequenced: 40 to 45 ophthalmopathy, under 85 hyperthyroidism and some 17 hyperthyroidism-to-ophthalmopathy patients. In over 5 hyperthyroidism patients, the T-cell repertoire of thyroid tissue was compared with the T-cell repertoire of blood. After sampling, hyperthyroidism patients received methimazole starting at 30 mg daily, and ophthalmopathy patients received high-dose intravenous methylprednisolone. To explore V-J signatures that separate ophthalmopathy from hyperthyroidism, a discovery set of approximately 100 patients was enrolled, consisting of about 41 with ophthalmopathy and under 65 with stable hyperthyroidism.

Study-wide conclusions, independent of this receptor: In validation, the model predicted ophthalmopathy progression with about 71% sensitivity and approximately 72% specificity; roughly 11 predicted patients were CT-confirmed with GO in a median of about 7.1 months. In cross-validation, the 13-signature model distinguished ophthalmopathy from stable hyperthyroidism with 87.88% sensitivity and around 83% specificity, while in the test set the corresponding values were roughly 80% and 75%. Among expanded thyroid clonotypes with frequency above 0.001, most also showed up in blood, which suggests that blood repertoires may reflect the thyroid immune response. No statistical method was used to predetermine the sample size, and group allocation was not hidden from the investigators.

Its CDR3 holds 20 amino acids, cysteine through phenylalanine. The sequence is cut down to CDR3 DNA, 60 bases in frame from base 1. The junction shows trimming of 4 bases on V and 1 base on J, and the gene matches do not reach 20 bases of it. The germline V gene gives CDR1 as LGHNA and CDR2 as YNFKEQ. Stable hyperthyroidism was defined as no progression to ophthalmopathy within 18 months of follow-up. Patients with hyperthyroidism were aged 18 to 65 years, had been newly diagnosed, and had a disease duration of less than 2 months. Patients with other autoimmune diseases, uncontrolled infections, pregnancy or lactation were excluded from the study. Clinical symptoms, serum thyroxine, TRAb, thyroid ultrasound and orbital computed tomography were used for diagnosis. Using Ficoll-Paque density gradient centrifugation, PBMCs were isolated from roughly 9.2 ml of fresh peripheral blood. Trizol reagent was used to extract the total RNA, and its quality was then checked on an Agilent 2100 Bioanalyzer.

This clonotype was picked up a small number of times. Which antigen it targets is not known. Within one base of it there is no much larger clone, and no base qualities were kept. TCR beta CDR3 regions were amplified from RNA transcripts for repertoire sequencing. A first-round RT-PCR used HTBI primers with the Qiagen OneStep RT-PCR kit, followed by a second-round multiplex PCR, size selection and purification. Libraries were sequenced paired-end with 100 bp reads on an Illumina HiSeq2000. Regarding the original processing steps: SOAPnuke was used for read processing, and reads with adapters, uncalled bases, a mean Phred below 15, or no exact constant-primer or identifier match were discarded. High-quality paired reads were merged with COPE v1.2.5. Each unique nucleotide sequence was treated as a clonotype, and MiTCR v1.1 was used to align the clonotypes to the IMGT TRB V, D and J references. The analysis was limited to V-J combinations with a frequency above 0.0001, which together covered roughly 99% of the repertoires. A TCR clonal expansion and chaos score per V-J combination was defined as the ratio of F50 clonal expansion to chaos observed in the TCRdist matrix. Welch's t-statistics and random forest were used to narrow the features down to about twelve V-J combinations, which were then fed into a naive Bayes classifier. The similarity between thyroid and blood repertoires was quantified using the Morisita-Horn index. The public reads were reanalyzed by TCRdb: fastp trimming at Q25, MiXCR alignment, in-frame beta chains only. Rows with one shared CDR3 protein collapse into an entry with the most common genes and DNA. The V and J calls, along with clone size, are taken from TCRdb and not from the paper's own processing. The sample yields roughly 380,000 distinct CDR3 sequences; 15% to 17% were counted once. The top ten clones comprise 5.5% to 8% of the sample.

The sequence is built from TRBV4-2 and TRBJ1-1; 8 of the junction bases match TRBD1. The sequencing input was peripheral blood. This receptor was obtained from a woman between 18 and 30 years old with stable Graves' hyperthyroidism. Donor details come from another sample of the same person, matched by shared clones. At the DNA level, the sequence is TGTGCCAGCAGCCCTAGGGTAGGAGGTCGTCAGGGGGCAGGGAACACTGAAGCTTTCTTT. It is translated as CASSPRVGGRQGAGNTEAFF.